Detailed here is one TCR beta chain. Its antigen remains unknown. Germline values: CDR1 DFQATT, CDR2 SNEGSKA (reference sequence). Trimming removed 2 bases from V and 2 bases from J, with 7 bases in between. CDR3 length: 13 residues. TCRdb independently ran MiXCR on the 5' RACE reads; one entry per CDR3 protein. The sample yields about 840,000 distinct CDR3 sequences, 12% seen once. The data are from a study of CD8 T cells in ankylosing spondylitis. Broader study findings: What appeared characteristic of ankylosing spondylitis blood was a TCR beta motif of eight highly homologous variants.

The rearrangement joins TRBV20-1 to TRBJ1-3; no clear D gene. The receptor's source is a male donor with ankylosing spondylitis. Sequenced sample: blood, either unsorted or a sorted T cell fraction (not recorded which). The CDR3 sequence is CSARWVAGNTIYF. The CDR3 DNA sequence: TGCAGTGCTAGATGGGTGGCTGGAAACACCATATATTTT.